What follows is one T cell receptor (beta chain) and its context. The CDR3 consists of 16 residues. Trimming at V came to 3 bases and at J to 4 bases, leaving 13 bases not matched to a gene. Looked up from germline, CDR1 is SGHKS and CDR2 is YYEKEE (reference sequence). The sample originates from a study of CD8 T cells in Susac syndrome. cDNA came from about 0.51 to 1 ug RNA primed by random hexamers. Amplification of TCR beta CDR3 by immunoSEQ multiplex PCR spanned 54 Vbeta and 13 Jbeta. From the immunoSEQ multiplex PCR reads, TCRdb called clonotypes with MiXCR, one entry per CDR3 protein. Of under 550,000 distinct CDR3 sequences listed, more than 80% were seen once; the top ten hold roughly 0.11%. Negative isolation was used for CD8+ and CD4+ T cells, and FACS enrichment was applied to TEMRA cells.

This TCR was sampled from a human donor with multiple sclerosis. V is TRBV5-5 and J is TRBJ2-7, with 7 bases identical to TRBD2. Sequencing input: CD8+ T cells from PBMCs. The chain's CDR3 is CASSYPKNGTNYEQYF. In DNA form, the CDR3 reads TGTGCCAGCAGCTACCCCAAAAACGGGACTAATTACGAGCAGTACTTC.